The present T cell receptor beta chain was sequenced within a study of control samples from healthy donors and cancer patients (dated by TCRdb to between 2020 and 2021). The germline V gene supplies CDR1 MGHRA and CDR2 YSYEKL. Including cysteine and phenylalanine, the CDR3 has 14 amino acids. CDR3 DNA only is kept here, 42 bases in frame from base 1. Between the V and J ends, shortened by 3 bases and 5 bases respectively, the junction contains 13 bases. The library was made by the immunoSEQ multiplex PCR assay. In its TCRdb copy, this immuneACCESS table keeps in-frame sequences only and misses some clones. Where compared with another copy, unresolved V genes explain less than half of these, and the others have no known cause. The sample has 98,000 or so clones on record, 75% to 85% of them singletons. Of the sample, more than 9% is held by the ten largest clones. About this clone itself: Its antigen remains undetermined. No quality values exist for individual bases; no much larger clone is one base distant.

The origin of this receptor is a woman younger than 45 in good health. The sample taken for sequencing was blood. The rearranged segments are TRBV4-1 and TRBJ2-5, with the D segment identity uncertain. The CDR3 has the sequence CASSHNLGSETQYF. The DNA sequence is given as TGCGCCAGCAGCCACAACCTCGGGTCGGAGACCCAGTACTTC.